The rows below give T cell receptor beta chains drawn from one sample of a study of T-cell reconstitution after alpha-beta-depleted transplantation in children. Each CDR3 protein is one row after TCRdb ran MiXCR on the PCR reads. The table includes some 350,000 distinct CDR3 sequences, about 9.4% detected once. The sample consisted of PBMCs from the stem cell graft donor, taken from the stem cell graft. These receptor sequences come from a human donor who donated a stem cell graft to a child with acute lymphoblastic leukemia. Each CDR3 is given with its conserved first and last residue. D genes are given only for firm matches. The size of a clone is reported for some rows only, either as once, few or many, or as a class for expanded clones.

CDR3: CAGRRSSGNEQFF; DNA: TGTGCCGGCCGGAGGAGCAGCGGCAATGAGCAGTTCTTC; V: TRBV7-2; size: many; J: TRBJ2-1; D: -
CDR3: CASSRGGGNNQPQHF; DNA: TGTGCCAGCAGTCGGGGGGGAGGAAACAATCAGCCCCAGCATTTT; V: TRBV12-3/TRBV12-4; size: -; J: TRBJ1-5; D: -
CDR3: CASSLPSWGAGGYTF; DNA: TGTGCCAGCAGTTTACCCTCTTGGGGGGCAGGCGGCTACACCTTC; V: TRBV28; size: many; J: TRBJ1-2; D: -
CDR3: CASSILAGSHEQYF; DNA: TGTGCCAGTAGTATCCTAGCGGGATCGCACGAGCAGTACTTC; V: TRBV19; size: few; J: TRBJ2-7; D: TRBD2
CDR3: CASSPADSTGELFF; DNA: TGTGCCAGCAGTCCGGCGGACAGCACCGGGGAGCTGTTTTTT; V: TRBV27; size: few; J: TRBJ2-2; D: -
CDR3: CASSLAGTGPNQPQHF; DNA: TGTGCCAGCAGCTTAGCCGGGACAGGGCCCAATCAGCCCCAGCATTTT; V: TRBV7-8; size: many; J: TRBJ1-5; D: TRBD1
CDR3: CASSRDPYNEQFF; DNA: TGTGCCAGCAGCCGGGACCCATACAATGAGCAGTTCTTC; V: TRBV5-4; size: -; J: TRBJ2-1; D: -
CDR3: CASSVGSPQPQHF; DNA: TGTGCCAGCAGTGTCGGGTCCCCTCAGCCCCAGCATTTT; V: TRBV2; size: -; J: TRBJ1-5; D: -
CDR3: CASSPRLADEQYF; DNA: TGTGCCAGCAGTCCCCGACTAGCGGACGAGCAGTACTTC; V: TRBV27; size: many; J: TRBJ2-7; D: TRBD2
CDR3: CASRDSAYGYTF; DNA: TGTGCCAGCAGGGACAGCGCCTATGGCTACACCTTC; V: TRBV25-1; size: -; J: TRBJ1-2; D: -
CDR3: CASRPRGTGELFF; DNA: TGTGCCAGCAGACCAAGAGGCACCGGGGAGCTGTTTTTT; V: TRBV12-3/TRBV12-4; size: many; J: TRBJ2-2; D: -
CDR3: CASSSGRLNEGYTF; DNA: TGTGCCAGCAGTTCTGGACGGCTAAATGAGGGCTACACCTTC; V: TRBV27; size: -; J: TRBJ1-2; D: -
CDR3: CASSARAPETGELFF; DNA: TGCGCCAGCAGCGCTCGCGCCCCGGAGACCGGGGAGCTGTTTTTT; V: TRBV5-1; size: few; J: TRBJ2-2; D: -
CDR3: CASSAGRQSYEQYF; DNA: TGTGCCAGCAGTGCAGGACGGCAGTCCTACGAGCAGTACTTC; V: TRBV28; size: many; J: TRBJ2-7; D: -
CDR3: CASSTTGQGLYGYTF; DNA: TGTGCCAGCTCCACGACGGGGCAGGGTTTATATGGCTACACCTTC; V: TRBV27; size: few; J: TRBJ1-2; D: -
CDR3: CSAPGGNGNTIYF; DNA: TGCAGTGCTCCAGGGGGCAATGGAAACACCATATATTTT; V: TRBV20-1; size: -; J: TRBJ1-3; D: TRBD1
CDR3: CASSFSSTGELFF; DNA: TGTGCCAGCAGTTTCAGTTCCACCGGGGAGCTGTTTTTT; V: TRBV27; size: few; J: TRBJ2-2; D: -
CDR3: CASSRETGNQGYTF; DNA: TGTGCCAGCTCGCGCGAGACAGGGAATCAAGGCTACACCTTC; V: TRBV18; size: -; J: TRBJ1-2; D: TRBD1
CDR3: CASRRGPQGGYTF; DNA: TGTGCCAGCAGGAGAGGACCGCAAGGCGGCTACACCTTC; V: TRBV2; size: few; J: TRBJ1-2; D: -
CDR3: CASSDHRQAQPSYEQYF; DNA: TGCGCCAGCAGTGACCATCGACAGGCCCAGCCTTCCTACGAGCAGTACTTC; V: TRBV10-2; size: few; J: TRBJ2-7; D: -
CDR3: CASSLDLGGRELFF; DNA: TGTGCCAGCAGCTTAGATCTAGGTGGTCGGGAGCTGTTTTTT; V: TRBV11-2; size: few; J: TRBJ2-2; D: -
CDR3: CASSLLGRRYEQYF; DNA: TGTGCCAGCAGTTTATTGGGACGGCGGTACGAGCAGTACTTC; V: TRBV27; size: -; J: TRBJ2-7; D: -
CDR3: CASRGAGVVGEQYF; DNA: TGTGCCAGCAGGGGGGCGGGAGTCGTGGGCGAGCAGTACTTC; V: TRBV6-1; size: few; J: TRBJ2-7; D: -
CDR3: CASSLGQGASLHEKLFF; DNA: TGTGCCAGCAGCTTGGGACAGGGGGCCAGTCTTCATGAAAAACTGTTTTTT; V: TRBV5-6; size: -; J: TRBJ1-4; D: TRBD1
CDR3: CASSLDGSANYGYTF; DNA: TGTGCCAGCAGTTTAGATGGCTCCGCTAACTATGGCTACACCTTC; V: TRBV12-3/TRBV12-4; size: -; J: TRBJ1-2; D: -
CDR3: CASSQKREAPNTGQLFF; DNA: TGTGCCAGCAGTCAAAAGCGGGAGGCCCCGAACACCGGGCAGCTGTTTTTT; V: TRBV6-7; size: -; J: TRBJ2-2; D: TRBD2
CDR3: CASSPTGDYEQYF; DNA: TGTGCCAGCAGTCCTACGGGGGATTACGAGCAGTACTTC; V: TRBV27; size: -; J: TRBJ2-7; D: -
CDR3: CASSPVGRHADEQYF; DNA: TGTGCCAGTTCACCAGTCGGGCGGCATGCGGACGAGCAGTACTTC; V: TRBV19; size: -; J: TRBJ2-7; D: -
CDR3: CASSSRAPDSHGYTF; DNA: TGTGCCAGCAGCAGCCGGGCCCCAGATTCTCATGGCTACACCTTC; V: TRBV7-8; size: -; J: TRBJ1-2; D: -
CDR3: CSARDRSAGGGEQYF; DNA: TGCAGTGCTAGAGATAGGTCAGCAGGGGGCGGGGAGCAGTACTTC; V: TRBV20-1; size: -; J: TRBJ2-7; D: TRBD1
CDR3: CASSSAGQAYNEQFF; DNA: TGCGCCAGCAGCTCCGCCGGACAGGCCTACAATGAGCAGTTCTTC; V: TRBV5-1; size: many; J: TRBJ2-1; D: TRBD1
CDR3: CASSLRQGTDEQYF; DNA: TGTGCCAGTAGTCTGAGACAGGGTACGGACGAGCAGTACTTC; V: TRBV19; size: -; J: TRBJ2-7; D: TRBD1
CDR3: CASSPRGARFSGYTF; DNA: TGCGCCAGCAGCCCCCGGGGGGCCCGCTTTTCCGGCTACACCTTC; V: TRBV4-3; size: many; J: TRBJ1-2; D: -
CDR3: CASSFAGIQAAFF; DNA: TGTGCCAGCAGCTTCGCCGGGATACAGGCAGCTTTCTTT; V: TRBV7-2; size: many; J: TRBJ1-1; D: -
CDR3: CASSYIGESTDTQYF; DNA: TGCGCCAGCAGCTACATAGGGGAGTCCACAGATACGCAGTATTTT; V: TRBV5-1; size: many; J: TRBJ2-3; D: -